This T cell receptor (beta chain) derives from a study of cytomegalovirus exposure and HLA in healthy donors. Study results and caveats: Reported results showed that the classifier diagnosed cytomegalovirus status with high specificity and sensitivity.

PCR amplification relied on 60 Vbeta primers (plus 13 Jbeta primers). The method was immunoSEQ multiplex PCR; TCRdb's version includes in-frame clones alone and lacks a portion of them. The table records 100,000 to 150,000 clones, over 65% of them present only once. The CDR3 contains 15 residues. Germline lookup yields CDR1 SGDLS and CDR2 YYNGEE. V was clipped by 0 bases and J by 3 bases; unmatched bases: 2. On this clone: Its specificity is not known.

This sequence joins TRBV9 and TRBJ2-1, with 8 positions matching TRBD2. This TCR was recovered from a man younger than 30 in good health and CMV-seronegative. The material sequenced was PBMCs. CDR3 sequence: CASSVGTSIYNEQFF. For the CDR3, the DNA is TGTGCCAGCAGCGTAGGGACTAGCATCTACAATGAGCAGTTCTTC.